The 10 T cell receptor beta chains reported below all come from one sample, sequenced in a study of human T cells and chemical hapten exposure. The time point here: healthy volunteer bleed at 2 weeks. Total RNA was isolated from whole blood that had not been fractionated. Each CDR3 protein is one row after TCRdb ran MiXCR on the RACE reads. The sample shows roughly 130,000 distinct CDR3 sequences, more than 7.5% of them seen only once. The sequencing input was whole blood. The origin of the receptors is a male donor in good health. Some clones in this sample may be carry-over from other donors' samples.

This clonotype showed up just a few times. The chain recombines TRBV20-1 with TRBJ2-1; 9 nucleotides agree with TRBD1. The length of the CDR3 is 15 residues. The V and J ends lost 5 bases and 0 bases, in that order; junction bases with no gene match: 5. Per the germline V gene, CDR1 is DFQATT and CDR2 is SNEGSKA (reference sequence). As DNA, the CDR3 is TGCAGTGCTCCCCGACAGGGGGACTCCTACAATGAGCAGTTCTTC. Protein: CSAPRQGDSYNEQFF.

J is TRBJ2-1 and V is TRBV12-3 or TRBV12-4, with a possible D match to TRBD2 (5 bases). The CDR3 extends over 15 amino acids. Trimming took 4 bases from V and 5 from J, leaving 15 bases between them. For the CDR3, the DNA is TGTGCCAGCAGTTCTGGACTGAGGTCGGACAATGAGCAGTTCTTC. Translating it yields CASSSGLRSDNEQFF.

This chain joins TRBV20-1 and TRBJ1-1, with 9 bases matching TRBD1. Trimming at V came to 3 bases and at J to 7 bases, leaving 3 bases not matched to a gene. The CDR3 has 12 amino acids. CDR1 DFQATT and CDR2 SNEGSKA come from the germline V gene (reference sequence). Here the CDR3 reads CSARGQGYEAFF. The CDR3 DNA follows: TGCAGTGCTAGGGGACAGGGATATGAAGCTTTCTTT.

This chain links TRBV11-2 with TRBJ2-7, with 9 bases fitting TRBD2. Per the germline V gene, CDR1 is SGHAT and CDR2 is FQNNGV. Trimming took 5 bases from V and 4 from J; bases not matched to a gene: 9. This CDR3 spans 15 amino acids. The DNA of the CDR3 is TGTGCCAGCAGCCCATTAGCGGGAGAATCGTACGAGCAGTACTTC. It translates to CASSPLAGESYEQYF.

This rearrangement joins TRBV7-9 to TRBJ2-3; D unresolved. The V end was cut by 5 bases, the J end by 2 bases, with 8 bases between. This CDR3 is built from 13 residues. Germline CDR1 SEHNR, CDR2 FQNEAQ (reference sequence). The CDR3 DNA reads TGTGCCAGCAGCCCTTCCGCCACAGATACGCAGTATTTT. Translating it yields CASSPSATDTQYF.

This clonotype was counted between two and nine times. The chain uses TRBV14 and TRBJ1-2; possibly TRBD1 for D (5 bases). V lost 0 bases and J lost 5, with 10 bases in between. Germline V gene sequence: CDR1 SGHDN, CDR2 FVKESK. This CDR3 is built from 14 residues. CDR3 nucleotides: TGTGCCAGCAGCCAAGAGGGACGGGGATATGGCTACACCTTC. Its protein product is CASSQEGRGYGYTF.

This clonotype has at least ten counts. The chain carries TRBV7-3 and TRBJ2-7, with D perhaps TRBD2 (5 bases). The CDR3 runs 13 residues. V lost 1 base and J lost 6, with 10 bases in between. Germline V gene sequence: CDR1 SGHTA, CDR2 FQGTGA. The CDR3 nucleotides are TGTGCCAGCAGCTTAAATTCGGGATTCGAGCAGTACTTC. Amino acids: CASSLNSGFEQYF.

A few counts support this clonotype. The chain carries TRBV3-1 and TRBJ2-1; 10 bases are shared with TRBD2. The CDR3 consists of 15 residues. Germline V gives CDR1 LGHDT, CDR2 YNNKEL (reference sequence). J lost 7 bases, V lost 8 bases, and 11 bases had no gene match. As DNA, the CDR3 is TGTGCCAGCGCTGACGGAAATAGCGGGAGGAATGAGCAGTTCTTC. This gives the protein CASADGNSGRNEQFF.

There are many counts of this clonotype. V gene TRBV5-1 combines with J gene TRBJ2-7, with 7 nucleotides matching TRBD2. The CDR3 length is 14 residues. J gave up 3 bases and V 7 bases, and 10 bases lay outside the gene matches. Germline values: CDR1 SGHRS, CDR2 YFSETQ. CDR3 residues: CASASSGRNYEQYF. The CDR3 DNA follows: TGCGCCAGCGCGTCTAGCGGTAGAAACTACGAGCAGTACTTC.

This clonotype has ten or more counts. The chain recombines TRBV3-1 with TRBJ1-2; no clear D gene. V was shortened by 0 bases and J by 3 bases, with 14 bases between the two germline ends. Germline V CDR1 and CDR2: LGHDT, YNNKEL (reference sequence). This CDR3 is built from 16 residues. This CDR3 is CASSQEGRRDDYGYTF. DNA of the CDR3: TGTGCCAGCAGCCAAGAAGGGCGGAGGGATGACTATGGCTACACCTTC.